These T cell receptor beta chains were read from a single sample in a study of blood T cell repertoires in COVID-19. Libraries were prepared by immunoSEQ multiplex PCR; TCRdb keeps only in-frame clonotypes and omits some of them. The table has about 150,000 clones, approximately 88% seen once. The sequenced sample was peripheral blood. The receptors here all came from a human donor in a cohort sampled during active COVID-19. CDR3s include the opening cysteine and the closing phenylalanine or tryptophan. D genes are given only for firm matches. Some rows mark clone size as missing; the rest say once, few, many or name a class of expanded clone.

D gene: -
J gene: TRBJ1-1
V gene: TRBV19
clone size: -
CDR3 DNA: TGTGCCAGTAGTATGGTAAGCCATGGAGCTTTCTTT
CDR3 protein: CASSMVSHGAFF

D gene: TRBD1
J gene: TRBJ1-5
V gene: TRBV7-3
clone size: -
CDR3 DNA: TGTGCCAGCAGCTTACTAACAGGGGAACCAGATTTTAGCAATCAGCCCCAGCATTTT
CDR3 protein: CASSLLTGEPDFSNQPQHF

D gene: TRBD1
J gene: TRBJ1-5
V gene: TRBV29-1
clone size: -
CDR3 DNA: TGCAGCGTAGGTACAGGGGGCGCGGGTCAGCCCCAGCATTTT
CDR3 protein: CSVGTGGAGQPQHF

D gene: -
J gene: TRBJ1-6
V gene: TRBV6-2/TRBV6-3
clone size: -
CDR3 DNA: TGTGCCAGCAGTTACAGATGGCAGGAATCACGATCACCCCTCCACTTT
CDR3 protein: CASSYRWQESRSPLHF

D gene: -
J gene: TRBJ2-7
V gene: TRBV6-5
clone size: -
CDR3 DNA: TGTGCCAGCAGTCCTCAGGTTTTCTCCTACGAGCAGTACTTC
CDR3 protein: CASSPQVFSYEQYF

D gene: TRBD1
J gene: TRBJ1-1
V gene: TRBV27
clone size: few
CDR3 DNA: TGTGCCAGCAGCAAAGGACAGGGGTCGTCCACTGAAGCTTTCTTT
CDR3 protein: CASSKGQGSSTEAFF

D gene: TRBD2
J gene: TRBJ2-5
V gene: TRBV7-2
clone size: -
CDR3 DNA: TGTGCCAGCAGCTCCAGGACTAGCGGACAAGAGACCCAGTACTTC
CDR3 protein: CASSSRTSGQETQYF

D gene: -
J gene: TRBJ2-5
V gene: TRBV5-1
clone size: -
CDR3 DNA: TGCGCCAGCAGCTTGAGTACGACAGGCCAAGAGACCCAGTACTTC
CDR3 protein: CASSLSTTGQETQYF

D gene: TRBD1
J gene: TRBJ1-1
V gene: TRBV6-5
clone size: -
CDR3 DNA: TGTGCCAGCACTGGTATTCGGACAGGGGGGTTGGCTTTCTTT
CDR3 protein: CASTGIRTGGLAFF

D gene: TRBD2
J gene: TRBJ2-5
V gene: TRBV3-1/TRBV3-2
clone size: -
CDR3 DNA: TGTGCCAGCAGCCAACTCAGCGGGAGAGGAGAGACCCAGTACTTC
CDR3 protein: CASSQLSGRGETQYF

D gene: TRBD1
J gene: TRBJ2-7
V gene: TRBV28
clone size: -
CDR3 DNA: TGTGCCAGCAGCCCGATCGGACAGGGGGTCTACGAGCAGTACTTC
CDR3 protein: CASSPIGQGVYEQYF

D gene: -
J gene: TRBJ1-2
V gene: TRBV6-2/TRBV6-3
clone size: -
CDR3 DNA: TGTGCCAGCAGCCAGGCTCCAATCATGACGGGAGGCTACACCTTC
CDR3 protein: CASSQAPIMTGGYTF

D gene: TRBD1
J gene: TRBJ2-5
V gene: TRBV5-1
clone size: -
CDR3 DNA: TGCGCCAGCAGCTTGGTTGCTCAGGGGGCATTGGAGACCCAGTACTTC
CDR3 protein: CASSLVAQGALETQYF

D gene: -
J gene: TRBJ1-4
V gene: TRBV19
clone size: -
CDR3 DNA: TGTGCCAGTAGTATAGAAATGTCAGGTTTCGGTGAAAAACTGTTTTTT
CDR3 protein: CASSIEMSGFGEKLFF

D gene: TRBD1
J gene: TRBJ1-4
V gene: TRBV5-1
clone size: -
CDR3 DNA: TGCGCCAGCAGTCTCGGACAGGTACTAAATGAAAAACTGTTTTTT
CDR3 protein: CASSLGQVLNEKLFF

D gene: TRBD1
J gene: TRBJ2-3
V gene: TRBV2
clone size: once
CDR3 DNA: TGTGCCAGCAGTGGGGACAGGGCTAGCACAGATACGCAGTATTTT
CDR3 protein: CASSGDRASTDTQYF

D gene: -
J gene: TRBJ1-1
V gene: TRBV10-3
clone size: -
CDR3 DNA: TGTGCCATCAGTGAAGAGGAGGGCGGCACTGAAGCTTTCTTT
CDR3 protein: CAISEEEGGTEAFF